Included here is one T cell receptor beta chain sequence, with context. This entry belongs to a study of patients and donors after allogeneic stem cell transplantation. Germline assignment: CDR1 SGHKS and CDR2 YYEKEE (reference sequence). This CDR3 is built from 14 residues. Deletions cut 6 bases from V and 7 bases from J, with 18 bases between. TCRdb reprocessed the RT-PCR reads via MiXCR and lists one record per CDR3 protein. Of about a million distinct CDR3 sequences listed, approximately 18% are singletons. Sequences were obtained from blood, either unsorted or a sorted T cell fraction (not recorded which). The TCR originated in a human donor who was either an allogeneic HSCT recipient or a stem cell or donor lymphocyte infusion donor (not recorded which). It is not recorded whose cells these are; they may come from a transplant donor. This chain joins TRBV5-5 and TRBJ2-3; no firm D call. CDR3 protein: CASNLLGQLNTQYF. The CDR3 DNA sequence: TGTGCCAGCAACTTATTAGGGCAGCTCAATACGCAGTATTTT.